These 7 T cell receptor beta chains share one sample of origin, sequenced in a study of control samples from healthy donors and cancer patients. TCRdb's copy holds only in-frame clones and misses some; the assay was immunoSEQ multiplex PCR. The table lists about 69,000 clones, roughly 90% of them singletons. Sequencing was performed on PBMCs. The receptors derive from a man aged 55 to 69 with lung cancer.

The genes are TRBV3-1 (or the pseudogene TRBV3-2) and TRBJ2-1; D is unclear. Germline CDR1 reads LGHDT; CDR2 reads YNNKEL (reference sequence). Trimming shortened V by 4 bases and J by 5 bases, and 9 bases separated the two germline ends. The CDR3 runs 13 residues. Written as DNA, the CDR3 is TGTGCCAGCAGCCTACAGCCCGACAATGAGCAGTTCTTC. Protein: CASSLQPDNEQFF.

V and J are TRBV13 and TRBJ2-3, with D tentatively TRBD2 (6 bases). The CDR3 runs 15 residues. Germline values: CDR1 PRHDT, CDR2 FYEKMQ (reference sequence). Trimming cost V 6 bases and J 3 bases, with 16 bases left between them. Here the CDR3 reads CASSFGWGGTDTQYF. The CDR3 region has the DNA TGTGCCAGCAGTTTCGGGTGGGGAGGAACAGATACGCAGTATTTT.

The CDR3 sequence is CASRIQGANEKLFF. DNA of the CDR3: TGTGCCAGCAGAATCCAGGGGGCTAATGAAAAACTGTTTTTT. The rearrangement uses TRBV2 and TRBJ1-4, with 7 bases fitting TRBD1. This CDR3 is built from 14 residues. V gave up 6 bases and J gave up 3 bases; unmatched junction bases: 4. In germline, CDR1 is SNHLY, CDR2 FYNNEI.

This chain joins TRBV24-1 and TRBJ2-1; D is possibly TRBD2 (6 bases). The V end was cut by 1 base, the J end by 5 bases, with 11 bases between. This CDR3 has 15 residues. In germline, CDR1 is KGHDR, CDR2 SFDVKD. In DNA form, the CDR3 reads TGTGCCACCAGTGATTTCGGCCGGGGGAACAATGAGCAGTTCTTC. This codes for CATSDFGRGNNEQFF.

The rearrangement joins TRBV5-6 to TRBJ1-2; 8 nucleotides agree with TRBD1. CDR3 size: 13 residues. V lost 1 base and J lost 7; bases outside the gene matches: 3. Germline V lookup: CDR1 SGHDT, CDR2 YYEEEE. CDR3 region: CASSLRQGSGYTF. CDR3 coding DNA: TGTGCCAGCAGCTTGCGACAGGGGAGTGGCTACACCTTC.

This clone was recorded once. The genes are TRBV24-1 and TRBJ2-3; D is ambiguous. The V end was cut by 1 base, the J end by 7 bases, with 5 bases between. CDR1 KGHDR and CDR2 SFDVKD come from the germline V gene. CDR3 length: 12 amino acids. Here the CDR3 DNA reads TGTGCCACCAGTGATTTTTACAATACGCAGTATTTT. Amino acid sequence: CATSDFYNTQYF.

The chain links TRBV12-3 or TRBV12-4 to TRBJ1-2; no firm D call. The CDR3 contains 12 residues. Trimming removed 6 bases from V and 4 bases from J, with 9 bases in between. The CDR3 DNA sequence: TGTGCCAGCAGCCCTCAGTTCTATGGCTACACCTTC. As protein: CASSPQFYGYTF.